This TCR beta chain was retrieved from a study of blood T cell repertoires in COVID-19. As for the study in general: From the United States, Italy and Spain came samples of acute and convalescent COVID-19. T cells, B-cell-depleted T cells, or PBMCs supplied cDNA or gDNA.

Study processing details: Amplification of reference gene primers provided the estimated nucleated cell counts. The protocol was immunoSEQ multiplex PCR, while the TCRdb copy is restricted to in-frame clones and leaves out a portion. The D gene and trimming were derived from the DNA, and the V and J assignments and clone size from that table. Of about 150,000 clones detected, around three quarters appear once; the ten largest clones hold 1.5% to 2%. V was clipped by 5 bases and J by 3 bases, with 12 bases between them. The CDR3 length is 14 residues. Looked up from germline, CDR1 is SGHDT and CDR2 is YYEEEE.

Sequencing used peripheral blood. This chain connects TRBV5-6 to TRBJ1-5, with D possibly matching TRBD1 (6 bases). This TCR was sampled from a man aged 80 or over with acute or convalescent COVID-19. The CDR3 is CASSSRGANQPQHF. The CDR3 coding sequence is TGTGCCAGCAGTTCACGGGGGGCCAATCAGCCCCAGCATTTT. Filled out from reference TRBV5-6 and TRBJ1-5, the complete variable domain reads DAGVTQSPTHLIKTRGQQVTLRCSPKSGHDTVSWYQQALGQGPQFIFQYYEEEERQRGNFPDRFSGHQFPNYSSELNVNALLLGDSALYLCASSSRGANQPQHFGDGTRLSIL.